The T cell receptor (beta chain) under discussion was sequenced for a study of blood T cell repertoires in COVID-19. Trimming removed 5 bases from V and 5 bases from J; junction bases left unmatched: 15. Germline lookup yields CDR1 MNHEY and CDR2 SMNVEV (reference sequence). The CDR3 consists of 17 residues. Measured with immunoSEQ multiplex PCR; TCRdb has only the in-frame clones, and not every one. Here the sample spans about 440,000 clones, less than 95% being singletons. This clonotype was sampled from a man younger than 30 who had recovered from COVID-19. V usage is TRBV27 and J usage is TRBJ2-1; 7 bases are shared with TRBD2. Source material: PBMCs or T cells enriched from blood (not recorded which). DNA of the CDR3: TGTGCCAGCAGTCCGAGAAGCGGGGCCCATCTTAACAATGAGCAGTTCTTC. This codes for CASSPRSGAHLNNEQFF.